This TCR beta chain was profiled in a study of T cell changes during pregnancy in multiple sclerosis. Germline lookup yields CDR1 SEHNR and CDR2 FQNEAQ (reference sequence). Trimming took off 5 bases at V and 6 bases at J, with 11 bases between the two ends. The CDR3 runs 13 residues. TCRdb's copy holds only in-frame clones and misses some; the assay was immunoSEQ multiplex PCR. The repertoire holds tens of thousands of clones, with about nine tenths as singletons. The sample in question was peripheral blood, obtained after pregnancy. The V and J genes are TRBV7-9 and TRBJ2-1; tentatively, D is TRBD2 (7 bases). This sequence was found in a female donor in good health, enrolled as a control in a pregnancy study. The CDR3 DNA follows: TGTGCCAGCAGCCACCGGGGGGCCAATGAGCAGTTCTTC. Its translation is CASSHRGANEQFF.